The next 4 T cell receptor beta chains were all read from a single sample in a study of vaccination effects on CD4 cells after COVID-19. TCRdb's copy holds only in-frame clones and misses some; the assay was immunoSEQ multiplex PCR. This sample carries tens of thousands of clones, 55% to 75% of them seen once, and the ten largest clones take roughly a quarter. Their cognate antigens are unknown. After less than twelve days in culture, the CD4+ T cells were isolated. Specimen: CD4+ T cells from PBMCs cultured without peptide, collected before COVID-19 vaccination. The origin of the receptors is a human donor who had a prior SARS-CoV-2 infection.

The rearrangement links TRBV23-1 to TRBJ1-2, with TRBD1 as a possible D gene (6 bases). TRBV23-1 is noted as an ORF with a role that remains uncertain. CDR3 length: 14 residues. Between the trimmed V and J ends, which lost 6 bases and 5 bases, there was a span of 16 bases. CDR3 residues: CASRGWTDQYGYTF. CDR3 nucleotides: TGCGCCAGCAGGGGATGGACAGACCAGTATGGCTACACCTTC.

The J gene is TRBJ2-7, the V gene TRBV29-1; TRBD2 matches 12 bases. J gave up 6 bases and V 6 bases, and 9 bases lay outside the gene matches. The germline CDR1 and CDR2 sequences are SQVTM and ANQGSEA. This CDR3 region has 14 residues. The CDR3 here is CSVVGLAGVLEQYF. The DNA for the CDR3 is TGCAGCGTAGTGGGACTAGCGGGCGTACTCGAGCAGTACTTC.

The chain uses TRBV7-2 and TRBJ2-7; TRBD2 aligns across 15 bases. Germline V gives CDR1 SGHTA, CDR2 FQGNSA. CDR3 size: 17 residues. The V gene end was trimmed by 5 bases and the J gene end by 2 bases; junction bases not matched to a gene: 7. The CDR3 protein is CASSPGGLAGGAYEQYF. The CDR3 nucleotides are TGTGCCAGCAGCCCGGGGGGACTAGCGGGAGGTGCCTACGAGCAGTACTTC.

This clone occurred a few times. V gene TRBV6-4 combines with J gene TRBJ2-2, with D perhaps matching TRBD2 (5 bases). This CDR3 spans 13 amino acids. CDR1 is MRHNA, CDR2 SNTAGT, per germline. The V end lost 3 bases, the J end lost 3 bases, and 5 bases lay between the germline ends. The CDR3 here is CASSERDTGELFF. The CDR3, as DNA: TGTGCCAGCAGTGAGCGGGACACCGGGGAGCTGTTTTTT.